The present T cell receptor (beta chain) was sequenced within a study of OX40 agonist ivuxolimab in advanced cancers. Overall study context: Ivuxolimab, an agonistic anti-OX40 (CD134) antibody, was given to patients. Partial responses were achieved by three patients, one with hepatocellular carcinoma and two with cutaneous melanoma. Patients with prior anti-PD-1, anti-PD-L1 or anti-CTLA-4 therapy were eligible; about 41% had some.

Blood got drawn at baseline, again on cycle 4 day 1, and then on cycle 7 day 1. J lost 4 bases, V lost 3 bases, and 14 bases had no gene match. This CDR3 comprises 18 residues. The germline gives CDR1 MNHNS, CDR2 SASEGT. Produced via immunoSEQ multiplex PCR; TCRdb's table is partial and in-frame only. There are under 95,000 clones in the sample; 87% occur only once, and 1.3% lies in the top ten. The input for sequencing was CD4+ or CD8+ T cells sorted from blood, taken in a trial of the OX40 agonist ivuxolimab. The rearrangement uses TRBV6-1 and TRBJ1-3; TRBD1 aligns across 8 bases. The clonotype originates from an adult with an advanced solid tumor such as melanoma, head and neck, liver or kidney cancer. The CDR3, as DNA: TGTGCCAGCAGTGACCGACAGGGGCGCGGCACTTTCGGAAACACCATATATTTT. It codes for CASSDRQGRGTFGNTIYF.